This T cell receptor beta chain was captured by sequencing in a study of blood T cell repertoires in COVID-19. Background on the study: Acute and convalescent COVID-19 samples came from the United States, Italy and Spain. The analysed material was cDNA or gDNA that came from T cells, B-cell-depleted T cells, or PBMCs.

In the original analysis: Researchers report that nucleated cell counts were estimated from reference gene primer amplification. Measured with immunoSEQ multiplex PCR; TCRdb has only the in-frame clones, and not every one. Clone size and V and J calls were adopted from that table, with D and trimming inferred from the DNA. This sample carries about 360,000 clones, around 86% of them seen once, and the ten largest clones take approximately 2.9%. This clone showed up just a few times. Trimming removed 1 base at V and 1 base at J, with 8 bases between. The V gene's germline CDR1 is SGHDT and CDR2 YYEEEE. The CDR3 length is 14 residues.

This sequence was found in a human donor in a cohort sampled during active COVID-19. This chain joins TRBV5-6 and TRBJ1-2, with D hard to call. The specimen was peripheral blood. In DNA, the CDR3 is TGTGCCAGCAGCTTGTACGGGGTTAACTATGGCTACACCTTC. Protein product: CASSLYGVNYGYTF.